This T cell receptor beta chain was identified in a study of T cell changes during pregnancy in multiple sclerosis (dated by TCRdb to between 2018 and 2021). Background for the entire study: Changes in the T cell repertoire over the course of pregnancy were examined in this study in women with multiple sclerosis.

Library preparation used the immunoSEQ multiplex PCR assay. The immuneACCESS repertoire file appears here via TCRdb, limited to in-frame rearrangements. These files lack a portion of the clones; in checked studies, under half of the deficit traces to unresolved V genes, and the cause of the others is not known. The sample profile shows about 93,000 clones; approximately 92% of them were found once. The top ten clones comprise about 2% of the sample. As regards this clone: There is no known antigen for this receptor. Base-call qualities are not available, and no considerably larger clone is one nucleotide away.

This material consisted of peripheral blood, taken after pregnancy. The receptor was derived from a female donor with multiple sclerosis, enrolled in a pregnancy study.

The CDR3 region has the sequence CASSLGGGHTDTQYF. The sequenced DNA: TGTGCCAGCAGCTTAGGGGGGGGGCACACAGATACGCAGTATTTT. This chain is built from TRBV7-9 and TRBJ2-3; the D segment could be TRBD2, given 7 matching bases. CDR1 and CDR2 were assigned from the germline V gene (reference sequence) as SEHNR and FQNEAQ. V gives up 1 base and J gives up 2 bases, and the segment between their germline ends measures 10 bases. The CDR3 covers 15 residues, taking in both the cysteine and the phenylalanine. Only the CDR3 region is kept as DNA, spanning 45 bases read in frame from base 1.